This T cell receptor (beta chain) was captured by sequencing in a study of PD-1 blockade in classical Hodgkin lymphoma. Time point given: cycle 4 day 1 (C4D1), after less than 7 weeks of nivolumab. All the patients suffered relapse after autologous stem cell transplantation, and brentuximab vedotin exposure differed. Isolation of CD4+ T cells from thawed PBMCs was performed by magnetic negative selection. Progressive disease, partial response or complete response was each patient's best response. Here immunoSEQ multiplex PCR was the method, and the copy in TCRdb shows in-frame clones only, minus some. Of about 4,800 clones in the sample, approximately 81% were seen once. Notes on the study in general: Unlike CD8+ TCR diversity, which did not rise significantly by C4D1, CD4+ TCR diversity did. Healthy donors reportedly exceeded newly diagnosed patients in baseline TCR diversity.

Germline V gene data show CDR1 as LNHDA and CDR2 as SQIVND (reference sequence). The CDR3 runs 14 residues. With V trimmed by 4 bases and J by 6 bases, 8 bases remained unmatched. Regarding this clone: The target antigen is unknown.

The receptor was isolated from a human donor with classical Hodgkin lymphoma. The sample here was CD4+ T cells from blood, taken before the fourth cycle of nivolumab. The chain is built from TRBV19 and TRBJ1-2; TRBD1 matches 7 bases. CDR3 DNA: TGTGCCAGTAGTACCCGGGACAGAGCCGATGGCTACACCTTC. It encodes CASSTRDRADGYTF. Together with reference TRBV19 and TRBJ1-2, the CDR3 gives the full variable domain: DGGITQSPKYLFRKEGQNVTLSCEQNLNHDAMYWYRQDPGQGLRLIYYSQIVNDFQKGDIAEGYSVSREKKESFPLTVTSAQKNPTAFYLCASSTRDRADGYTFGSGTRLTVV.